Listed below are T cell receptor beta chains from one sample, sequenced in a study of T cell repertoires in cytomegalovirus infection. TCRdb analysed the reads with MiXCR anew, one entry per CDR3 protein. The table has fewer than 350,000 distinct CDR3 sequences, more than 8% seen once. The sequencing sample was made of PBMCs. The receptors originated from a human donor in good health (CMV status not recorded). Some clones in this sample may be carry-over from other donors' samples. Both conserved end residues are part of each CDR3. A D gene is named only where the DNA matches it firmly. Size is omitted from some rows. Given values are once, few, many or a class for expanded clones.

>TRBJ1-4|many|TRBD1|TRBV7-2
CASHATGVAEKLFF
TGTGCCAGCCATGCGACAGGGGTGGCTGAAAAACTGTTTTTT
>TRBJ2-6|.|.|TRBV24-1
CATSSERGVSGANVLTF
TGTGCCACCAGTTCCGAACGAGGTGTTTCTGGGGCCAACGTCCTGACTTTC
>TRBJ2-3|.|.|TRBV6-4
CASSELAFTDTQYF
TGTGCCAGCAGTGAGCTAGCCTTCACAGATACGCAGTATTTT
>TRBJ2-5|.|TRBD2|TRBV28
CASSTWTEGRAGETQYF
TGTGCCAGCAGTACGTGGACGGAGGGGAGGGCCGGAGAGACCCAGTACTTC
>TRBJ1-6|many|.|TRBV12-3/TRBV12-4
CASSLRRENSPLHF
TGTGCCAGCAGTTTGCGCAGGGAGAATTCACCCCTCCACTTT
>TRBJ1-5|few|.|TRBV20-1
CSAREEGNQPQHF
TGCAGTGCTAGAGAGGAAGGCAATCAGCCCCAGCATTTT
>TRBJ2-7|many|TRBD2|TRBV7-2
CASSSRALAGVDEQYF
TGTGCCAGCAGCTCGAGAGCCCTAGCGGGAGTAGACGAGCAGTACTTC
>TRBJ1-6|many|.|TRBV7-8
CASSLRGSPLHF
TGTGCCAGCAGCTTACGGGGTTCACCCCTCCACTTT
>TRBJ2-5|.|.|TRBV12-3/TRBV12-4
CASSRNSQETQYF
TGTGCCAGCAGTCGTAACAGCCAAGAGACCCAGTACTTC
>TRBJ2-3|few|TRBD2|TRBV6-8
CASSYSTAGGTDTQYF
TGTGCCAGCAGTTACTCGACGGCGGGGGGCACAGATACGCAGTATTTT
>TRBJ1-6|few|TRBD1|TRBV6-1
CASSSRTGAVRALHF
TGTGCCAGCAGTTCCCGGACAGGCGCGGTGCGGGCCCTCCACTTT
>TRBJ1-1|.|.|TRBV27
CASSLIGMPNSEAFF
TGTGCCAGCAGTTTAATAGGTATGCCAAATAGTGAAGCTTTCTTT
>TRBJ1-5|many|TRBD1|TRBV6-1
CASRHSTGGSNQPQHF
TGTGCCAGCAGACATTCGACAGGGGGAAGCAATCAGCCCCAGCATTTT
>TRBJ2-7|few|TRBD1|TRBV6-1
CASSRQGASYEQYF
TGTGCCAGCAGTAGACAGGGGGCCTCCTACGAGCAGTACTTC
>TRBJ2-1|.|.|TRBV4-3
CASSQDLYSEQFF
TGCGCCAGCAGCCAAGATTTATACAGTGAGCAGTTCTTC
>TRBJ1-6|.|.|TRBV12-3/TRBV12-4
CASSLVGVNNSPLHF
TGTGCCAGCAGTTTGGTTGGCGTTAATAATTCACCCCTCCACTTT
>TRBJ2-7|many|TRBD1|TRBV7-8
CASSLTGTGGLEQYF
TGTGCCAGCAGCTTGACCGGGACAGGGGGACTCGAGCAGTACTTC
>TRBJ2-1|few|.|TRBV7-2
CASSLPSSYEQFF
TGTGCCAGCAGCTTACCCTCATCTTATGAGCAGTTCTTC
>TRBJ2-3|.|.|TRBV6-6
CASRTSYGADTQYF
TGTGCCAGCAGAACTAGCTATGGGGCAGATACGCAGTATTTT
>TRBJ1-2|.|TRBD1|TRBV7-3
CASSVGQAGYTF
TGTGCCAGCAGCGTCGGACAGGCCGGGTACACCTTC
>TRBJ2-7|few|TRBD2|TRBV28
CASSSPRGGDYEQYF
TGTGCCAGCAGTTCCCCCCGCGGGGGGGATTACGAGCAGTACTTC
>TRBJ2-7|few|TRBD1|TRBV2
CASRGWTGAGEQYF
TGTGCCAGCAGGGGATGGACAGGGGCCGGCGAGCAGTACTTC
>TRBJ2-3|.|TRBD1|TRBV7-2
CASSTRTGADTQYF
TGTGCCAGCAGCACACGGACAGGGGCAGATACGCAGTATTTT
>TRBJ2-6|many|.|TRBV7-6
CASSLGLATGGFSGANVLTF
TGTGCCAGCAGCTTAGGGTTGGCGACAGGCGGATTCTCTGGGGCCAACGTCCTGACTTTC
>TRBJ2-1|few|.|TRBV7-2
CASSLDGTSPTNEQFF
TGTGCCAGCAGCTTAGACGGGACATCTCCCACGAATGAGCAGTTCTTC
>TRBJ2-1|.|.|TRBV12-3/TRBV12-4
CASSPYDNEQFF
TGTGCCAGCAGCCCCTACGACAATGAGCAGTTCTTC
>TRBJ1-1|many|.|TRBV11-1
CASSPGENTEAFF
TGTGCCAGCAGTCCCGGCGAGAACACTGAAGCTTTCTTT
>TRBJ1-2|.|.|TRBV12-3/TRBV12-4
CASTLRGLLNYGYTF
TGTGCCAGCACCCTTAGAGGCTTACTAAACTATGGCTACACCTTC
>TRBJ1-5|.|TRBD1|TRBV4-1
CASSQGFRQGYQPQHF
TGCGCCAGCAGCCAAGGTTTTAGACAGGGGTATCAGCCCCAGCATTTT
>TRBJ2-1|many|.|TRBV24-1
CATSDSPGRNEQFF
TGTGCCACCAGTGACTCTCCAGGGCGCAATGAGCAGTTCTTC
>TRBJ1-5|many|.|TRBV7-2
CASSLDAGGLNQPQHF
TGTGCCAGCAGCTTAGACGCGGGGGGTCTCAATCAGCCCCAGCATTTT
>TRBJ1-4|few|TRBD1|TRBV20-1
CSARAGQAATNEKLFF
TGCAGTGCTAGAGCGGGACAGGCAGCAACTAATGAAAAACTGTTTTTT
>TRBJ2-7|many|TRBD2|TRBV7-2
CASSPRTREGEQYF
TGTGCCAGCAGCCCACGTACGCGGGAGGGCGAGCAGTACTTC
>TRBJ2-5|.|.|TRBV10-3
CAISGPSPDQYQETQYF
TGTGCCATCAGTGGGCCCTCTCCGGACCAGTACCAAGAGACCCAGTACTTC
>TRBJ2-7|many|TRBD1|TRBV7-2
CASNSGQGSPYEQYF
TGTGCCAGCAACTCAGGACAGGGGTCACCCTACGAGCAGTACTTC
>TRBJ2-7|few|TRBD2|TRBV7-9
CASSLGLAAFYEQYF
TGTGCCAGCAGCTTAGGGCTAGCGGCATTCTACGAGCAGTACTTC